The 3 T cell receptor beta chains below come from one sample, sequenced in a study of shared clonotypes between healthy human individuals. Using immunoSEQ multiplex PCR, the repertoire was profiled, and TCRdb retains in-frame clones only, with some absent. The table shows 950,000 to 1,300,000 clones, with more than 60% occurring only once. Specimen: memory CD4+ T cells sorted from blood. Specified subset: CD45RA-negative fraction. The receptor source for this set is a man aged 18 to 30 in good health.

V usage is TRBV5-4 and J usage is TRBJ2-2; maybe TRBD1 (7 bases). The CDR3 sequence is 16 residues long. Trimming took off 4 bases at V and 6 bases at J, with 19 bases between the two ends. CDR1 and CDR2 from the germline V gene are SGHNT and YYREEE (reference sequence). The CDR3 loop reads CASSPRQGAGSGELFF. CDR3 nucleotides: TGTGCCAGCAGCCCCAGACAGGGTGCGGGGTCCGGGGAGCTGTTTTTT.

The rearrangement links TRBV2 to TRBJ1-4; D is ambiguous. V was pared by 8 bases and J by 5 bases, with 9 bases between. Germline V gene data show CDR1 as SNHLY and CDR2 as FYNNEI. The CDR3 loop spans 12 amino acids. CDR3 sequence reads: CASAPENEKLFF. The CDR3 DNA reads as TGTGCCAGCGCACCCGAGAATGAAAAACTGTTTTTT.

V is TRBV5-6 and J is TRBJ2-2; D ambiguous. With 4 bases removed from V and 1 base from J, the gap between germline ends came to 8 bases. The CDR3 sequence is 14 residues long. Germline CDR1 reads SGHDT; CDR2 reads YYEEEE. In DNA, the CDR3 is TGTGCCAGCAGCACCTACAAGAACACCGGGGAGCTGTTTTTT. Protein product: CASSTYKNTGELFF. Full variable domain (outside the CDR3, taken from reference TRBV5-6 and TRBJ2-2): DAGVTQSPTHLIKTRGQQVTLRCSPKSGHDTVSWYQQALGQGPQFIFQYYEEEERQRGNFPDRFSGHQFPNYSSELNVNALLLGDSALYLCASSTYKNTGELFFGEGSRLTVL.